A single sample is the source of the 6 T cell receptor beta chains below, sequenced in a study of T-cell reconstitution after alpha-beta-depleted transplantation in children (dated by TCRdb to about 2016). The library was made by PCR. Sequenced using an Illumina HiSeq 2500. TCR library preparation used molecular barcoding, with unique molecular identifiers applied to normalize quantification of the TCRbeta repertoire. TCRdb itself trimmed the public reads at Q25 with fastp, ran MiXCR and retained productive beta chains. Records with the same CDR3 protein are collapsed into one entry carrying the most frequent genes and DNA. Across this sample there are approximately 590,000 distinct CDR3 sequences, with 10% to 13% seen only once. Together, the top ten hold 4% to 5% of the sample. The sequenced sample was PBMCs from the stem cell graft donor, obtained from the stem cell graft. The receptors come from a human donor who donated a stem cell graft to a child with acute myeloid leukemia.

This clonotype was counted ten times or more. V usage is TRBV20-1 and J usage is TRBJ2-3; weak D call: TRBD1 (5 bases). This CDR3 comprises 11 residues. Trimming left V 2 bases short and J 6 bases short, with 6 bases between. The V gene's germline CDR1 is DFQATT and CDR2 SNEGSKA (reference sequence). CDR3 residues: CSARKGDTQYF. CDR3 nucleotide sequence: TGCAGTGCTAGAAAGGGGGATACGCAGTATTTT.

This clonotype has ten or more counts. The CDR3 DNA reads TGTGCCAGCAGTCCAGGGACTAGCGGGACCGCAGATACGCAGTATTTT. It yields the protein CASSPGTSGTADTQYF. The J gene is TRBJ2-3, the V gene TRBV28, with TRBD2 identical over 13 bases. Germline-derived CDR1 and CDR2 are MDHEN and SYDVKM. V shed 5 bases, J shed 4 bases, and the junction held 6 bases outside the gene matches. The CDR3 extends over 16 amino acids.

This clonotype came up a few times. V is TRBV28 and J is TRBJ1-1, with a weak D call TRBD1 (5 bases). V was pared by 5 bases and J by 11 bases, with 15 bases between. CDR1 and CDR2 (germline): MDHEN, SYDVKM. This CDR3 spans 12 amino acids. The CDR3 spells CASSIQGARAFF. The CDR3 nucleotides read TGTGCCAGCAGTATCCAGGGCGCTAGGGCTTTCTTT.

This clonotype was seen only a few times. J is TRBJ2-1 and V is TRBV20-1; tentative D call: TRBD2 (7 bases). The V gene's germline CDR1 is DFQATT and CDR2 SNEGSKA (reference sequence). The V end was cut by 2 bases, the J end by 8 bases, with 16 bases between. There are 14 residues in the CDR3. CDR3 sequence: CSARWGGLGDEQFF. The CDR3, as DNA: TGCAGTGCTAGATGGGGGGGCTTGGGCGATGAGCAGTTCTTC.

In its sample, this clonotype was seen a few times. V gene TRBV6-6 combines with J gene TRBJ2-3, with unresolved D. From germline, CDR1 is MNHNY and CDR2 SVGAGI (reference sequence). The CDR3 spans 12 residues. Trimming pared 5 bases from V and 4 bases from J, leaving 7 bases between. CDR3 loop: CASSNMADTQYF. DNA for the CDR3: TGTGCCAGCAGTAATATGGCAGATACGCAGTATTTT.

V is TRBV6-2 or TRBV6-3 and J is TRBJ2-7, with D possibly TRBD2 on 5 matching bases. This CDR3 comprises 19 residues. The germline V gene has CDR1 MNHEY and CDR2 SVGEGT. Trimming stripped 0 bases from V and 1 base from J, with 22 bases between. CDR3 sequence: CASSYSPEDPGLGSYEQYF. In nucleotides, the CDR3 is TGTGCCAGCAGTTACTCCCCCGAAGACCCTGGACTGGGATCCTACGAGCAGTACTTC.